This T cell receptor beta chain was observed in a study of CD8+ T cells in alopecia areata. This clone was seen only a few times. The length of the CDR3 is 13 residues. CDR1 GTSNPN and CDR2 SVGIG come from the germline V gene (reference sequence). Trimming took 2 bases from V and 6 from J; bases not matched to a gene: 3. As the sequencing template, cDNA was produced by extracting RNA and reverse transcribing it. Assay: immunoSEQ multiplex PCR; the TCRdb copy retains only in-frame clones and omits some. The sample lists some 150,000 clones; 58% were seen once. Treatment reported: oral pan-JAK inhibitor, 5-10 mg twice daily.

The clonotype was recovered from a human donor with alopecia areata. The source material was CD4+ T cells sorted from blood, sampled at approximately week 56, from a patient treated with tofacitinib. The rearrangement joins TRBV30 to TRBJ1-5; TRBD1 matches 8 bases. This chain's CDR3 is CAWSNRGGQPQHF. The CDR3, as DNA: TGTGCCTGGAGTAACAGGGGGGGTCAGCCCCAGCATTTT.